This TCR beta chain was obtained from a study of shared clonotypes between healthy human individuals. Overall study findings and caveats: Clonotypes not shared had lower generation probabilities than those common to all four donors.

About this clone itself: No antigen is known for it.

The study enrolled healthy HIV-negative adults without recent acute infections or vaccinations as donors. At deep level, the assay was performed. For each subset, genomic DNA was distributed in equal portions over several immunoSEQ plates. The data were produced by immunoSEQ multiplex PCR, yet TCRdb's version contains in-frame clones alone and is incomplete. The data show roughly 2.2 million clones, over 90% seen once. Per the germline V gene, CDR1 is SGHRS and CDR2 is YFSETQ. The CDR3 runs to 11 residues. The V end lost 3 bases, the J end lost 6 bases, and 7 bases lay between the germline ends. This TCR came from a man aged 18 to 29 in good health. Some clones in this sample may be carry-over from other donors' samples. The V gene is TRBV5-1, the J gene TRBJ2-7, with no clear D. The sequencing input was naive CD4+ T cells from PBMCs. Regarding subset: CD45RA+ positively selected. The CDR3: CASSSSGEQYF. CDR3 sequence (DNA): TGCGCCAGCAGCTCTTCAGGCGAGCAGTACTTC.